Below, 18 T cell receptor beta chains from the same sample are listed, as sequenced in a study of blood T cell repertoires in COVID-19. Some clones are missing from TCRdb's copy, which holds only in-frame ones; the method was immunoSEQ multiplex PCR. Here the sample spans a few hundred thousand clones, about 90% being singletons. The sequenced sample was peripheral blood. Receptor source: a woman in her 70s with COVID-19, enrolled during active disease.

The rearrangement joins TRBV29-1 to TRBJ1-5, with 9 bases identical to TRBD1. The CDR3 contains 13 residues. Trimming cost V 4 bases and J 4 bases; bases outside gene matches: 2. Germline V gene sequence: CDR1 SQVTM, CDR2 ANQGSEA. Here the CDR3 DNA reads TGCAGCGTTGGGACAGGGGAAAATCAGCCCCAGCATTTT. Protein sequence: CSVGTGENQPQHF.

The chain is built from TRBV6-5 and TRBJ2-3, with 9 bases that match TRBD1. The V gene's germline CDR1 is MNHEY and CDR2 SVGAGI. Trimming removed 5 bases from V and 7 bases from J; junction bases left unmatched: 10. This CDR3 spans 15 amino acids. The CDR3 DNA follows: TGTGCCAGCAGTCAATCCGGGACAGGGTTTAATACGCAGTATTTT. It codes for CASSQSGTGFNTQYF.

This CDR3 is CASSLVLAADTQYF. The CDR3 DNA follows: TGCGCCAGCAGCTTGGTTCTAGCAGCAGATACGCAGTATTTT. This chain connects TRBV5-1 to TRBJ2-3, with D possibly being TRBD2 (5 bases). Trimming left V 0 bases short and J 4 bases short, with 9 bases between. CDR3 length: 14 amino acids. Per the germline V gene, CDR1 is SGHRS and CDR2 is YFSETQ.

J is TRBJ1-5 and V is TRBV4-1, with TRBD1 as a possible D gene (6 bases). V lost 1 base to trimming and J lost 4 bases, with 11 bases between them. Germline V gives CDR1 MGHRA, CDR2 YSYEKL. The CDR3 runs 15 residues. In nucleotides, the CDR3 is TGCGCCAGCAGCCAAGGGTGGACAGATAATCAGCCCCAGCATTTT. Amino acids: CASSQGWTDNQPQHF.

CDR3 in DNA: TGTGCCAGCAGGGATTATGGACAGGGTTCTGAAAAACTGTTTTTT. It yields the protein CASRDYGQGSEKLFF. V is TRBV5-4 and J is TRBJ1-4; 8 bases match TRBD1. V dropped 5 bases and J dropped 7; count of bases not matched to a gene: 10. Germline lookup yields CDR1 SGHNT and CDR2 YYREEE (reference sequence). The CDR3 runs to 15 residues.

CDR3 DNA: TGTGCCAGCAGCCAAGAAGGGGGCTTTGGCTACACCTTC. Protein product: CASSQEGGFGYTF. The chain links TRBV3-1 (or the pseudogene TRBV3-2) to TRBJ1-2, with TRBD1 identical over 7 bases. V was clipped by 0 bases and J by 7 bases; unmatched bases: 2. CDR3 length equals 13 residues. Looked up from germline, CDR1 is LGHDT and CDR2 is YNNKEL (reference sequence).

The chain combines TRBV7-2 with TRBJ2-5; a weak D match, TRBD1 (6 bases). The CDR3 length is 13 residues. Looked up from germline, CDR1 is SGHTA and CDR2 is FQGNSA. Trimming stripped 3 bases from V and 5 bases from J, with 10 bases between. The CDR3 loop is CASSLVGAETQYF. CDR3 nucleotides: TGTGCCAGCAGCTTGGTGGGGGCGGAGACCCAGTACTTC. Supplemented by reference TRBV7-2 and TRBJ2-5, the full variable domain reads GAGVSQSPSNKVTEKGKDVELRCDPISGHTALYWYRQSLGQGLEFLIYFQGNSAPDKSGLPSDRFSAERTGGSVSTLTIQRTQQEDSAVYLCASSLVGAETQYFGPGTRLLVL.

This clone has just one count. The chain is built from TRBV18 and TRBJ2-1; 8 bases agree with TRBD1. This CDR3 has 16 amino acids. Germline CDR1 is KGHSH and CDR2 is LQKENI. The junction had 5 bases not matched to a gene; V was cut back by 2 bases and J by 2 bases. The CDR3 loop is CASSPTGQATYNEQFF. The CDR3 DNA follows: TGTGCCAGCTCACCAACGGGACAGGCTACCTACAATGAGCAGTTCTTC.

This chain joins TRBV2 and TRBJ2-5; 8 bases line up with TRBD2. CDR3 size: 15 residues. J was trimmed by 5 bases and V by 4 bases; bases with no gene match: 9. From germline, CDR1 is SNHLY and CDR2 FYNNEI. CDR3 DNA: TGTGCCAGCAGTGCCGGGACTAGAATTGGGGAGACCCAGTACTTC. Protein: CASSAGTRIGETQYF.

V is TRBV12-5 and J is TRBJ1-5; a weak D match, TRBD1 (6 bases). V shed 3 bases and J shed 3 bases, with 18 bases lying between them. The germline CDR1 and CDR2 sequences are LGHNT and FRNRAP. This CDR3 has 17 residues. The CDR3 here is CASGFGRRDTLNQPQHF. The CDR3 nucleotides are TGTGCTAGTGGTTTCGGACGACGGGACACCCTCAATCAGCCCCAGCATTTT.

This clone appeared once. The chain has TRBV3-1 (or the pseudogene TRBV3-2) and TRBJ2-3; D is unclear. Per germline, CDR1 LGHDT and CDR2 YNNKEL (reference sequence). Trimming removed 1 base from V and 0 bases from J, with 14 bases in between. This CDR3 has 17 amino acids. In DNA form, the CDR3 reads TGTGCCAGCAGCCAAGTCATGCCAGGCCGGAGCACAGATACGCAGTATTTT. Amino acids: CASSQVMPGRSTDTQYF.

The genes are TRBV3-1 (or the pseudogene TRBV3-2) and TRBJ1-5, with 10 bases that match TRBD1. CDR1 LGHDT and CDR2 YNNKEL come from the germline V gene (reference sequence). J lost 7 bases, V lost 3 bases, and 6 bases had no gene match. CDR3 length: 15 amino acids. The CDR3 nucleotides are TGTGCCAGCAGCCAGGGGACAGGGGCAGGGCAGCCCCAGCATTTT. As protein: CASSQGTGAGQPQHF.

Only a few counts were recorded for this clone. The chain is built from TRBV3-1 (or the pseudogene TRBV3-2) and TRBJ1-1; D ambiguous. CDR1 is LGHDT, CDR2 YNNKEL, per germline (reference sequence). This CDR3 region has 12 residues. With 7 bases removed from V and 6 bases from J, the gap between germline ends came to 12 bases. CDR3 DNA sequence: TGTGCCAGCAAACCCGAGGGCTCTGAAGCTTTCTTT. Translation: CASKPEGSEAFF.

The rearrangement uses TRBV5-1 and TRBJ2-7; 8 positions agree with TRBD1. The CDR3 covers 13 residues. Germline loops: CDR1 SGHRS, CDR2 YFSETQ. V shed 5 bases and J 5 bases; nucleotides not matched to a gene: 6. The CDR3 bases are TGCGCCAGCAGACTAGGACAGGGTAACGAGCAGTACTTC. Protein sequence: CASRLGQGNEQYF.

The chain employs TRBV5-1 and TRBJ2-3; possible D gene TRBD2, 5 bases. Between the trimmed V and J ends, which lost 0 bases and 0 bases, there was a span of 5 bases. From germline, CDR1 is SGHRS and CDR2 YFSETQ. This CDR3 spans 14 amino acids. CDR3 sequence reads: CASSLASSTDTQYF. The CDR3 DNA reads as TGCGCCAGCAGCTTGGCTAGCAGCACAGATACGCAGTATTTT.

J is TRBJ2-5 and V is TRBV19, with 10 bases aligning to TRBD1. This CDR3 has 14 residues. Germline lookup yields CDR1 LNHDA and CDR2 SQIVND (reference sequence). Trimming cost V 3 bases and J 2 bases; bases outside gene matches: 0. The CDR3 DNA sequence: TGTGCCAGTAGTATGGGACAGGGGCAAGAGACCCAGTACTTC. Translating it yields CASSMGQGQETQYF.

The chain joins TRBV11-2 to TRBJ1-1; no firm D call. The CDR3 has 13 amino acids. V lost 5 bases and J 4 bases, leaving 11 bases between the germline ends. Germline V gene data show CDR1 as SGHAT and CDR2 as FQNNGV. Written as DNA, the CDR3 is TGTGCCAGCAGCCCCCGAGGTTTCACTGAAGCTTTCTTT. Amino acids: CASSPRGFTEAFF.

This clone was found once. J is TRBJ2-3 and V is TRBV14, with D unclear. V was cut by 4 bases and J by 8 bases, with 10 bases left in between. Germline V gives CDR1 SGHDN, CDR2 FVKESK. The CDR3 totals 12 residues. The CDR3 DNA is TGTGCCAGCAGCCCCATCACGGGTACGCAGTATTTT. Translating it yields CASSPITGTQYF.